This entry is about one TCR beta chain. These data come from a study of cytomegalovirus exposure and HLA in healthy donors. PCR primers comprised 60 Vbeta and 13 Jbeta primers. Measured with immunoSEQ multiplex PCR; TCRdb has only the in-frame clones, and not every one. The data show around 200,000 clones, roughly 80% seen once. Sequencing was done on a sample of PBMCs. The clonotype originates from a boy aged 5-17 years in good health and CMV-seronegative.

The CDR3 DNA is TGTGCCAGTAGTGAGGGTCACCCCACTGAAGCTTTCTTT. This codes for CASSEGHPTEAFF. The chain links TRBV19 to TRBJ1-1; D is ambiguous. V was pared by 5 bases and J by 4 bases, with 11 bases between. Germline loops: CDR1 LNHDA, CDR2 SQIVND (reference sequence). The CDR3 has 13 amino acids. Full variable domain (missing parts from reference TRBV19 and TRBJ1-1): DGGITQSPKYLFRKEGQNVTLSCEQNLNHDAMYWYRQDPGQGLRLIYYSQIVNDFQKGDIAEGYSVSREKKESFPLTVTSAQKNPTAFYLCASSEGHPTEAFFGQGTRLTVV.